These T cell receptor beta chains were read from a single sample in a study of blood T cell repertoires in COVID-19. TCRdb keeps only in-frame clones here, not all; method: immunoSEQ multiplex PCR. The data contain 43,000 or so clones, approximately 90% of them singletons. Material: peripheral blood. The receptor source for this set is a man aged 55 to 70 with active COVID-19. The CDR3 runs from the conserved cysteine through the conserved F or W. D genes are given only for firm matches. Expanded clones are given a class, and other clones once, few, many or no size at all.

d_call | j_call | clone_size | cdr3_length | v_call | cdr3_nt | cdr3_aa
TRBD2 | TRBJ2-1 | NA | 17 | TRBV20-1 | TGCAGTGCTAGTGGCGCCGGGACTAGGAGCTCCTACAATGAGCAGTTCTTC | CSASGAGTRSSYNEQFF
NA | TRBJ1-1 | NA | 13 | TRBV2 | TGTGCCAGCACCATGCTGAGGGACACTGAAGCTTTCTTT | CASTMLRDTEAFF
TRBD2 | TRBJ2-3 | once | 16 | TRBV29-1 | TGCAGCATCCGGGGGGAGGGAGGATCTAGCACAGATACGCAGTATTTT | CSIRGEGGSSTDTQYF
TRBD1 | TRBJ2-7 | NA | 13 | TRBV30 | TGTGCCTGGAGTGGGACAGGGGGTTTGGTGCAGTACTTC | CAWSGTGGLVQYF
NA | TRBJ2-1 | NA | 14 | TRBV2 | TGTGCCAGCCCCCTCTTGGACAGACCAAGTGAGCAGTTCTTC | CASPLLDRPSEQFF
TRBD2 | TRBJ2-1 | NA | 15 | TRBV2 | TGTGCCAGCAGCCGACTAGCGGGAGGGAACAATGAGCAGTTCTTC | CASSRLAGGNNEQFF
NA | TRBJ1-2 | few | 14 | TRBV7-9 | TGTGCCAGCAGCGTCACAGGGCGTAACTATGGCTACACCTTC | CASSVTGRNYGYTF
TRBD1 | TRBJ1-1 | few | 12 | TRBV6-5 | TGTGCCAGCAGGAGGACAGGGTTGCAAGCTTTCTTT | CASRRTGLQAFF
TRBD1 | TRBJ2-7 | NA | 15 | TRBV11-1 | TGTGCCAGCAGCTACCGGGACAGGGCTGTCTACGAGCAGTACTTC | CASSYRDRAVYEQYF
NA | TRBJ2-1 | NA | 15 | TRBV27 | TGTGCCAGCAGTCCCCTCTGGCGGTCCTACAATGAGCAGTTCTTC | CASSPLWRSYNEQFF
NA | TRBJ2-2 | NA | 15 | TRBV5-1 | TGCGCCAGCAGCTTGGATGTCGCGAACACCGGGGAGCTGTTTTTT | CASSLDVANTGELFF
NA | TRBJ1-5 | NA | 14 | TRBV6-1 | TGTGCCAGCAGTGAAACCGGTAGAGTGTTTCCCCAGCATTTT | CASSETGRVFPQHF
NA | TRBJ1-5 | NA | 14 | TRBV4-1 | TGCGCCAGCAGACAACCAGTTGGCAATCAGCCCCAGCATTTT | CASRQPVGNQPQHF
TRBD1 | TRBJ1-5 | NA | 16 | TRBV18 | TGTGCCAGCTCACCCCAATCAGGGGGAGGCAATCAGCCCCAGCATTTT | CASSPQSGGGNQPQHF
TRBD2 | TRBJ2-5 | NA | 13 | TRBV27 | TGTGCCAGCAGTTTGCGGGGGCAAGAGACCCAGTACTTC | CASSLRGQETQYF
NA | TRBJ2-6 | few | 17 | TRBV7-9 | TGTGCCAGCTTTAGGGGGAGAAAAAGCTCTGGGGCCAACGTCCTGACTTTC | CASFRGRKSSGANVLTF
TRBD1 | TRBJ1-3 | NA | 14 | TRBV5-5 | TGTGCCAGCAGCTGGGACAGGTTTGGAAACACCATATATTTT | CASSWDRFGNTIYF
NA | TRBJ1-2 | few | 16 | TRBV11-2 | TGTGCCAGCAGCTTAGATCTGGTTAACAAACCAGGGGGCTACACCTTC | CASSLDLVNKPGGYTF
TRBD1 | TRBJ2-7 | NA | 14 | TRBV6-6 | TGTGCCAGCAGTTACGGACAGGGGACCTACGAGCAGTACTTC | CASSYGQGTYEQYF
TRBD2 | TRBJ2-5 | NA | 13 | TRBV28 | TGTGCCAGCGACGGGGGGGCGCCCAAGACCCAGTACTTC | CASDGGAPKTQYF